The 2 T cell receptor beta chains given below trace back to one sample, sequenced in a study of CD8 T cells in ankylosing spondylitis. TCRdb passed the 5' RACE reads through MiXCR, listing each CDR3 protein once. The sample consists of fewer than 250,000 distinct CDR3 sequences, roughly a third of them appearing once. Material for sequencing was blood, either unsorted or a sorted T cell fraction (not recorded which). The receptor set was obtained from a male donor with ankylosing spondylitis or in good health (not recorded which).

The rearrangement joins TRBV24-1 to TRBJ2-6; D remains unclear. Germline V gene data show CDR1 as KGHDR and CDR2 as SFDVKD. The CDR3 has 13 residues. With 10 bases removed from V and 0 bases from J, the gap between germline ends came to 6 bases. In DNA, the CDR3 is TGTGCCACTCGGAGCTCTGGGGCCAACGTCCTGACTTTC. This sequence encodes CATRSSGANVLTF.

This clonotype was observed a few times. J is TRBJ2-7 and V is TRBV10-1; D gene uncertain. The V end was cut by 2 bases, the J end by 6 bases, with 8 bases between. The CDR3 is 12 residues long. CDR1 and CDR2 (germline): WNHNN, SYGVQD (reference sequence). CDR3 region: CASSEAHGEQYF. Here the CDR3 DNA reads TGCGCCAGCAGTGAGGCTCATGGCGAGCAGTACTTC.